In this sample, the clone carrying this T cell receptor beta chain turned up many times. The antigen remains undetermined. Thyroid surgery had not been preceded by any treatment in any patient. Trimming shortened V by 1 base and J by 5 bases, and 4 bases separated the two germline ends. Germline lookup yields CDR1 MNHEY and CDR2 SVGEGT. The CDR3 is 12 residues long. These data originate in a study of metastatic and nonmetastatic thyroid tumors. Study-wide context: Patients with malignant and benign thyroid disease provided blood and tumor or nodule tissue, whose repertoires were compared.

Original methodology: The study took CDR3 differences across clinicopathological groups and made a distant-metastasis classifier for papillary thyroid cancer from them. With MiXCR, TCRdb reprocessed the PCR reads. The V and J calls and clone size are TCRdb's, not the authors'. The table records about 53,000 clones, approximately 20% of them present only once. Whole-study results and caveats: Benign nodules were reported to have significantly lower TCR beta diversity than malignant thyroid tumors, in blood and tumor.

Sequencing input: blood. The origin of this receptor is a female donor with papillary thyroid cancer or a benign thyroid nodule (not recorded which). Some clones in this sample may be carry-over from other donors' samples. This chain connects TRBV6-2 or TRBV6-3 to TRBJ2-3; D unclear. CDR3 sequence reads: CASSYFRDTQYF. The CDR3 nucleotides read TGTGCCAGCAGTTACTTTCGAGATACGCAGTATTTT.